Each of the 11 T cell receptor beta chains below was sequenced from the same sample in a study of CD8 T cells in ankylosing spondylitis (TCRdb year 2017). Library prep was done by 5' RACE. TCRdb records Illumina HiSeq 2500 as the sequencer. TCRdb applied fastp at Q25 and MiXCR to the public reads, then kept only in-frame beta chains. Every distinct CDR3 protein forms one entry, paired with its most common genes and DNA. Recorded for this sample are about 360,000 distinct CDR3 sequences; about 20% of them occurred a single time. The top ten clones comprise around 13% of the sample. The sequenced material came from blood, either unsorted or a sorted T cell fraction (not recorded which). These receptors came from a male donor with ankylosing spondylitis or in good health (not recorded which).

This clonotype was counted a few times. The rearrangement links TRBV7-8 to TRBJ2-1; 9 nucleotides agree with TRBD2. This CDR3 contains 14 residues. The V segment lost 3 bases and the J segment 5 bases; nucleotides outside the gene matches: 2. Germline V gene lookup returns CDR1 SGHVS and CDR2 FQNEAQ. The chain's CDR3 is CASSFERGDNEQFF. CDR3 DNA: TGTGCCAGCAGCTTCGAGCGGGGGGACAATGAGCAGTTCTTC.

This chain joins TRBV11-3 and TRBJ2-5; maybe TRBD2 (6 bases). There are 15 residues in the CDR3. Germline assignment: CDR1 SGHNT and CDR2 YENEEA. The V end lost 7 bases, the J end lost 5 bases, and 20 bases lay between the germline ends. The DNA for the CDR3 is TGTGCCAGCACAAGGTATTCGGGACTCGAGGAGACCCAGTACTTC. It is translated as CASTRYSGLEETQYF.

This clonotype was picked up a small number of times. The J gene is TRBJ2-7, the V gene TRBV29-1; maybe TRBD2 (5 bases). Deletions cut 2 bases from V and 3 bases from J, with 8 bases between. The CDR3 extends over 12 amino acids. The germline V gene has CDR1 SQVTM and CDR2 ANQGSEA. CDR3 sequence (DNA): TGCAGCGTTGAATCAGCGGACTACGAGCAGTACTTC. Its translation: CSVESADYEQYF.

In its sample, this clonotype was seen many times. The junction departs from germline at one end; a sequencing error may be responsible. The gene calls are TRBV12-3 or TRBV12-4 and TRBJ2-7; D is unclear. CDR3 size: 12 residues. CDR3 sequence (DNA): TGTGCCAGCAGCTTAGGTGACTACGAGCAGTACTTC. It encodes CASSLGDYEQYF.

The chain couples TRBV11-1 to TRBJ2-5, with 8 nucleotides matching TRBD2. V dropped 3 bases and J dropped 4; count of bases not matched to a gene: 16. CDR1 and CDR2 (germline): SGHAT, FQDESV (reference sequence). This CDR3 region has 18 residues. CDR3 amino acids: CASSLHLGLGTTTETQYF. The CDR3 coding sequence is TGTGCCAGCAGCTTGCACTTGGGACTAGGCACTACAACAGAGACCCAGTACTTC.

The rearrangement links TRBV7-8 to TRBJ1-1, with D possibly matching TRBD1 (6 bases). Trimming took off 5 bases at V and 4 bases at J, with 20 bases between the two ends. Per the germline V gene, CDR1 is SGHVS and CDR2 is FQNEAQ. CDR3 size: 16 residues. CDR3 sequence reads: CASSHPAGAGVTEAFF. The CDR3 nucleotides read TGTGCCAGCAGCCACCCTGCCGGGGCAGGGGTCACTGAAGCTTTCTTT.

The chain has TRBV4-1 and TRBJ2-7; 10 bases agree with TRBD1. Trimming at V came to 5 bases and at J to 1 base, leaving 5 bases not matched to a gene. Germline lookup yields CDR1 MGHRA and CDR2 YSYEKL. The CDR3 covers 15 residues. As DNA, the CDR3 is TGCGCCAGCAGCGTAGACAGGGGGCGATCCTACGAGCAGTACTTC. This encodes CASSVDRGRSYEQYF.

In its sample, this clonotype was seen a few times. The chain joins TRBV4-1 to TRBJ1-2, with no clear D. This CDR3 spans 15 amino acids. CDR1 MGHRA and CDR2 YSYEKL come from the germline V gene. Trimming removed 0 bases at V and 1 base at J, with 9 bases between. The DNA of the CDR3 is TGCGCCAGCAGCCAAGATTACCGCAGTAACTATGGCTACACCTTC. Encoded protein: CASSQDYRSNYGYTF.

This CDR3 reads CASSQASGVNEQYF. The CDR3 coding sequence is TGTGCCAGCAGCCAAGCCTCCGGTGTAAACGAGCAGTACTTC. V and J are TRBV4-2 and TRBJ2-7, with D unresolved. Germline V gene data show CDR1 as LGHNA and CDR2 as YNFKEQ. There are 14 residues in the CDR3. V shed 1 base and J shed 5 bases, with 12 bases lying between them.

In its sample, this clonotype was seen a few times. The chain is built from TRBV27 and TRBJ2-3, with TRBD1 matching 9 bases. With 5 bases clipped from V and 0 bases from J, the junction kept 12 bases outside the gene matches. The length of the CDR3 is 18 residues. Germline CDR1 reads MNHEY; CDR2 reads SMNVEV (reference sequence). CDR3 sequence (DNA): TGTGCCAGCAGTACGAGGGACAGGGCTACTCCTAGCACAGATACGCAGTATTTT. It specifies CASSTRDRATPSTDTQYF.

The J gene is TRBJ2-7, the V gene TRBV12-3 or TRBV12-4; 8 nucleotides agree with TRBD2. The ends lost 8 bases at V and 3 bases at J; junction bases unmatched: 12. CDR3 size: 15 residues. The CDR3 coding sequence is TGTGCCAGCCGATCCACAAGCGGGGGCTACTACGAGCAGTACTTC. Protein sequence: CASRSTSGGYYEQYF.